These 21 T cell receptor beta chains were all obtained from the same sample, sequenced in a study of beta chain features in type 1 diabetes. Expressed TCRB transcripts were sequenced after all isolated RNA was converted to cDNA. Profiled with immunoSEQ multiplex PCR; TCRdb holds only in-frame clones, not every one. The sample consists of around 340,000 clones, approximately 9.7% of them appearing once. Their antigens remain unidentified. Study-level results: All four CD4+ subsets from Type 1 diabetes patients carried moderately but significantly shorter TCRB CDR3s.

The material sequenced was central memory CD4+ T cells from blood. These receptors originate from a man aged 30-40 years with type 1 diabetes.

J is TRBJ2-1 and V is TRBV5-6; no definite D call. Germline CDR1 reads SGHDT; CDR2 reads YYEEEE. Trimming left V 0 bases short and J 7 bases short, with 20 bases between. This CDR3 comprises 17 residues. The CDR3 loop reads CASSLVGSAVVWNEQFF. In DNA form, the CDR3 reads TGTGCCAGCAGCTTGGTAGGTAGTGCCGTCGTTTGGAATGAGCAGTTCTTC. The variable domain in full, with the rest retrieved from reference TRBV5-6 and TRBJ2-1, is DAGVTQSPTHLIKTRGQQVTLRCSPKSGHDTVSWYQQALGQGPQFIFQYYEEEERQRGNFPDRFSGHQFPNYSSELNVNALLLGDSALYLCASSLVGSAVVWNEQFFGPGTRLTVL.

J is TRBJ1-2 and V is TRBV29-1; D unresolved. Trimming took off 7 bases at V and 8 bases at J, with 11 bases between the two ends. This CDR3 region has 10 residues. Germline CDR1 reads SQVTM; CDR2 reads ANQGSEA. The CDR3 region has the DNA TGCAGCGCCGACCTGGGAGGCTACACCTTC. The encoded protein is CSADLGGYTF.

This clone was counted a few times. The chain has TRBV4-1 and TRBJ2-7; D is unclear. Trimming pared 3 bases from V and 6 bases from J, leaving 9 bases between. The CDR3 covers 12 residues. Germline CDR1 MGHRA, CDR2 YSYEKL. The CDR3 loop reads CASSHGVSEQYF. CDR3 sequence (DNA): TGCGCCAGCAGCCATGGAGTAAGCGAGCAGTACTTC.

The V and J genes are TRBV5-1 and TRBJ2-7; D gene ambiguous. Germline-derived CDR1 and CDR2 are SGHRS and YFSETQ. Trimming removed 0 bases from V and 2 bases from J, with 15 bases in between. CDR3 length: 16 amino acids. CDR3 DNA: TGCGCCAGCAGCTTGGGGCAGTCAGGACGAACCTACGAGCAGTACTTC. It specifies CASSLGQSGRTYEQYF.

There are a few counts of this clone. The chain links TRBV2 to TRBJ2-5; possible D gene TRBD2, 5 bases. Deletions cut 7 bases from V and 4 bases from J, with 7 bases between. This CDR3 contains 11 residues. Germline CDR1 reads SNHLY; CDR2 reads FYNNEI. CDR3 in DNA: TGTGCCAGCACCGAGGGAGAGACCCAGTACTTC. Protein: CASTEGETQYF.

This sequence joins TRBV28 and TRBJ2-7; TRBD1 agrees at 7 bases. Per the germline V gene, CDR1 is MDHEN and CDR2 is SYDVKM. With 5 bases clipped from V and 3 bases from J, the junction kept 7 bases outside the gene matches. The CDR3 contains 14 residues. As DNA, the CDR3 is TGTGCCAGCAGTCGGACAGGACGTCACTACGAGCAGTACTTC. Its translation is CASSRTGRHYEQYF.

This clone was observed a few times. The chain carries TRBV9 and TRBJ2-5; D possibly corresponds to TRBD2 (6 bases). Germline CDR1 is SGDLS and CDR2 is YYNGEE. The V end was cut by 0 bases, the J end by 2 bases, with 17 bases between. The CDR3 extends over 17 amino acids. For the CDR3, the DNA is TGTGCCAGCAGCGTAGGGGGTAGCGGCCTTACTCAAGAGACCCAGTACTTC. Translation gives CASSVGGSGLTQETQYF.

This clone has just a few counts. The rearrangement uses TRBV4-3 and TRBJ1-2; D is perhaps TRBD1 (5 bases). Trimming took off 0 bases at V and 4 bases at J, with 9 bases between the two ends. CDR3 size: 14 residues. Germline assignment: CDR1 LGHNA and CDR2 YSLEER. CDR3 amino acids: CASSQDLGGYGYTF. CDR3 sequence (DNA): TGCGCCAGCAGCCAAGATCTCGGGGGCTATGGCTACACCTTC.

The chain uses TRBV5-1 and TRBJ2-3, with 7 bases that match TRBD1. CDR3 size: 14 residues. Trimming cost V 2 bases and J 6 bases; bases outside gene matches: 6. Germline CDR1 reads SGHRS; CDR2 reads YFSETQ. The CDR3 spells CASSLRQGLDTQYF. The CDR3 DNA reads as TGCGCCAGCAGCTTACGACAGGGCCTGGATACGCAGTATTTT.

V usage is TRBV28 and J usage is TRBJ1-2; 9 bases are a match to TRBD1. After removal of 3 bases from V and 5 bases from J, the junction contained 10 bases not matched to a gene. Germline CDR1 and CDR2: MDHEN and SYDVKM. The CDR3 consists of 16 residues. The CDR3 here is CASSLPPWTGEYGYTF. DNA of the CDR3: TGTGCCAGCAGTTTGCCCCCGTGGACAGGGGAATATGGCTACACCTTC.

This clone was counted only a few times. The chain links TRBV29-1 to TRBJ2-3, with 7 positions matching TRBD1. This CDR3 comprises 12 residues. Germline-derived CDR1 and CDR2 are SQVTM and ANQGSEA. Losses at the gene ends were 3 bases for V and 4 bases for J; bases not matched to a gene: 1. The CDR3 protein is CSVEGQSDTQYF. The CDR3 DNA follows: TGCAGCGTTGAGGGACAGTCAGATACGCAGTATTTT.

The sample holds a few counts of this clone. The chain couples TRBV27 to TRBJ2-7, with TRBD1 identical over 8 bases. From germline, CDR1 is MNHEY and CDR2 SMNVEV (reference sequence). The CDR3 is made up of 13 amino acids. After removal of 5 bases from V and 6 bases from J, the junction contained 6 bases not matched to a gene. The CDR3 bases are TGTGCCAGCAGTCCGCGGACAGGGTTCGAGCAGTACTTC. This translates into CASSPRTGFEQYF.

The DNA for the CDR3 is TGTGCCAGCGGAGAAAAGCTGAGTTCACCCCTCCACTTT. This encodes CASGEKLSSPLHF. The chain employs TRBV7-6 and TRBJ1-6; no clear D. There are 13 residues in the CDR3. The germline CDR1 and CDR2 sequences are SGHVS and FNYEAQ. Deletions cut 8 bases from V and 9 bases from J, with 14 bases between.

A few counts support this clone. The chain has TRBV30 and TRBJ2-1; 9 bases match TRBD1. Trimming took 1 base from V and 12 from J; bases not matched to a gene: 13. CDR1 GTSNPN and CDR2 SVGIG come from the germline V gene (reference sequence). The CDR3 consists of 15 residues. CDR3 in amino acids: CAWSGRLGQGFGQFF. The CDR3 bases are TGTGCCTGGAGTGGCAGGTTGGGACAGGGATTTGGGCAGTTCTTC.

This clone showed up many times. This sequence joins TRBV29-1 and TRBJ2-1, with D perhaps TRBD2 (6 bases). Trimming shortened V by 1 base and J by 8 bases, and 18 bases separated the two germline ends. Germline V gene lookup returns CDR1 SQVTM and CDR2 ANQGSEA. This CDR3 comprises 15 residues. In DNA form, the CDR3 reads TGCAGCGTTGAAGGCTCCGCCGGGGGTACGGATGAGCAGTTCTTC. Its protein is CSVEGSAGGTDEQFF.

This clone was seen only a few times. The gene calls are TRBV4-3 and TRBJ1-2; no firm D call. V was shortened by 1 base and J by 6 bases, with 15 bases between the two germline ends. This CDR3 is 15 amino acids long. Per the germline V gene, CDR1 is LGHNA and CDR2 is YSLEER. The DNA for the CDR3 is TGCGCCAGCAGCCAAGGTGATAGAGTGTTACATGGCTACACCTTC. It is translated as CASSQGDRVLHGYTF.

This clone was found a few times. The V and J genes are TRBV29-1 and TRBJ1-6; 9 bases line up with TRBD1. J lost 9 bases, V lost 7 bases, and 13 bases had no gene match. Germline V gene lookup returns CDR1 SQVTM and CDR2 ANQGSEA. The CDR3 covers 15 residues. The CDR3 DNA is TGCAGCGAAGGGGACAGGGTCCCCGAAGGTTCACCCCTCCACTTT. It specifies CSEGDRVPEGSPLHF.

This chain uses TRBV5-6 with TRBJ1-1, with D maybe TRBD1 (5 bases). CDR1 and CDR2 (germline): SGHDT, YYEEEE. This CDR3 comprises 16 residues. The V end lost 1 base, the J end lost 1 base, and 14 bases lay between the germline ends. The CDR3 reads CASSLTRDGTNTEAFF. In DNA, the CDR3 is TGTGCCAGCAGCTTGACGCGGGACGGGACGAACACTGAAGCTTTCTTT.

This clone has just a few counts. The chain has TRBV7-2 and TRBJ2-5; TRBD1 matches 9 bases. Germline V gene sequence: CDR1 SGHTA, CDR2 FQGNSA. J lost 5 bases, V lost 4 bases, and 8 bases had no gene match. The length of the CDR3 is 15 residues. CDR3 in amino acids: CASSSRNRGRETQYF. The CDR3 nucleotides are TGTGCCAGCAGCTCTCGGAACAGGGGGCGGGAGACCCAGTACTTC.

The chain recombines TRBV7-2 with TRBJ1-5; unclear D gene. The CDR3 is made up of 16 amino acids. The germline gives CDR1 SGHTA, CDR2 FQGNSA. V was cut by 5 bases and J by 0 bases, with 14 bases left in between. The CDR3 loop is CASSAGRVDSNQPQHF. CDR3 coding DNA: TGTGCCAGCAGCGCCGGACGGGTGGATAGCAATCAGCCCCAGCATTTT.

This clone was seen more than once but under ten times. The chain combines TRBV2 with TRBJ1-5; 9 bases fit TRBD1. The trim removed 6 bases at V and 1 base at J, leaving 7 bases unmatched. CDR1 and CDR2 (germline): SNHLY, FYNNEI. This CDR3 is 16 amino acids long. The CDR3 loop reads CASRPGTGSSNQPQHF. CDR3 bases: TGTGCCAGCAGGCCAGGGACAGGGTCAAGCAATCAGCCCCAGCATTTT. Looking up the rest from reference TRBV2 and TRBJ1-5 gives the full variable domain: EPEVTQTPSHQVTQMGQEVILRCVPISNHLYFYWYRQILGQKVEFLVSFYNNEISEKSEIFDDQFSVERPDGSNFTLKIRSTKLEDSAMYFCASRPGTGSSNQPQHFGDGTRLSIL.